One TCR beta chain is described in this entry. Its specificity is unknown. Single viable CD3+CD4+CD8-CD45RO+ cells were sorted as the memory CD4+ T cells. Serum IgG to CMV pp150, pp28, p38 and p52 defined serostatus. This specimen belongs to a study of memory CD4+ T cells and cytomegalovirus serostatus. Profiling relied on immunoSEQ multiplex PCR, and the TCRdb table lists in-frame clones only, not all of them. The table records approximately 65,000 clones, roughly three quarters of them present only once. Whole-study findings and limits: A US-trained random forest predicted CMV serostatus with median AUC approximately 0.9. Suggested: most of the CMV-linked TCR signature lies in CD4+ memory cells. CD4+ memory repertoires contained about two fifths of the 164 reported CMV TCRbeta sequences.

This TCR was sampled from an adult in good health and CMV-seronegative. Sequenced input: memory CD4+ T cells from blood.

This CDR3 reads CASKQSGTSLYNEQFF. The CDR3 DNA reads as TGTGCCAGCAAACAATCCGGGACTAGCCTTTACAATGAGCAGTTCTTC. The chain has TRBV28 and TRBJ2-1; 9 bases match TRBD2. The V gene's germline CDR1 is MDHEN and CDR2 SYDVKM. The trim removed 7 bases at V and 4 bases at J, leaving 11 bases unmatched. The CDR3 is 16 residues long.